Listed below are T cell receptor beta chains from one sample, sequenced in a study of T cell repertoires in ileal Crohn's disease. Libraries were prepared by immunoSEQ multiplex PCR; TCRdb keeps only in-frame clonotypes and omits some of them. The sample has some 16,000 clones, about 92% seen once. The sample consisted of ileal tissue. These receptors were collected from an adult with Crohn's disease. The CDR3 runs from the conserved cysteine through the conserved F or W. The D gene is left open where the match is weak. A row's size may be missing; if present it is once, few, many or a size class.

abundance: -; j_gene: TRBJ2-2; v_gene: TRBV15; len: 16; d_gene: TRBD2; CDR3nt: TGTGCCACCAGGCTTGGGGGGGGATCGAACACCGGGGAGCTGTTTTTT; CDR3aa: CATRLGGGSNTGELFF
abundance: -; j_gene: TRBJ1-1; v_gene: TRBV19; len: 15; d_gene: -; CDR3nt: TGTGCCAGTAGCGCGGACGGTAGAATGAACACTGAAGCTTTCTTT; CDR3aa: CASSADGRMNTEAFF
abundance: -; j_gene: TRBJ2-7; v_gene: TRBV27; len: 15; d_gene: TRBD2; CDR3nt: TGTGCCAGCAGTTTATGGGCGGGGGGTTCCTACGAGCAGTACTTC; CDR3aa: CASSLWAGGSYEQYF
abundance: -; j_gene: TRBJ2-3; v_gene: TRBV6-1; len: 14; d_gene: TRBD1; CDR3nt: TGTGCCAGCAAGATGGGGACAGGGAAAGATACGCAGTATTTT; CDR3aa: CASKMGTGKDTQYF
abundance: -; j_gene: TRBJ2-1; v_gene: TRBV5-6; len: 18; d_gene: -; CDR3nt: TGTGCCAGCAGCTTGACCAGTAGCCGAGGAGTAGGTTACAATGAGCAGTTCTTC; CDR3aa: CASSLTSSRGVGYNEQFF
abundance: -; j_gene: TRBJ2-1; v_gene: TRBV9; len: 20; d_gene: TRBD2; CDR3nt: TGTGCCAGCAGCGCCGTCCTAGCGGGGGGGGTCACAAGGGGTTACAATGAGCAGTTCTTC; CDR3aa: CASSAVLAGGVTRGYNEQFF
abundance: -; j_gene: TRBJ1-2; v_gene: TRBV6-5; len: 15; d_gene: TRBD1; CDR3nt: TGTGCCAGCAGTAGCGCGGGACAGGGGGCGCGCGGCTACACCTTC; CDR3aa: CASSSAGQGARGYTF
abundance: -; j_gene: TRBJ2-3; v_gene: TRBV5-6; len: 19; d_gene: TRBD1; CDR3nt: TGTGCCAGCAGCCTCCCGGGACAGGGGGCACTAACTACCACAGATACGCAGTATTTT; CDR3aa: CASSLPGQGALTTTDTQYF
abundance: -; j_gene: TRBJ2-1; v_gene: TRBV5-1; len: 13; d_gene: -; CDR3nt: TGCGCCAGCAGCTTGGAGGGTTACGATGAGCAGTTCTTC; CDR3aa: CASSLEGYDEQFF
abundance: -; j_gene: TRBJ2-7; v_gene: TRBV7-2; len: 15; d_gene: TRBD1; CDR3nt: TGTGCCAGCAGCTTAACAGGGGGCGCGGGGGACGAGCAGTACTTC; CDR3aa: CASSLTGGAGDEQYF
abundance: -; j_gene: TRBJ2-3; v_gene: TRBV5-1; len: 17; d_gene: TRBD2; CDR3nt: TGCGCCAGCAGCCCCGGGGCGGGGGGCACACGCACAGATACGCAGTATTTT; CDR3aa: CASSPGAGGTRTDTQYF
abundance: -; j_gene: TRBJ1-6; v_gene: TRBV5-4; len: 14; d_gene: -; CDR3nt: TGTGCCAGCAGCTTAGGACGGATTAATTCACCCCTCCACTTT; CDR3aa: CASSLGRINSPLHF
abundance: -; j_gene: TRBJ1-3; v_gene: TRBV7-3; len: 13; d_gene: -; CDR3nt: TGTGCCAGCAGCCCGAGCTCTGGAAACACCATATATTTT; CDR3aa: CASSPSSGNTIYF
abundance: -; j_gene: TRBJ1-1; v_gene: TRBV28; len: 14; d_gene: -; CDR3nt: TGTGCCAGCAGGGGATTCTCACGTGGCACTGAAGCTTTCTTT; CDR3aa: CASRGFSRGTEAFF
abundance: -; j_gene: TRBJ1-1; v_gene: TRBV7-8; len: 13; d_gene: TRBD1; CDR3nt: TGTGCCAGCAGAGAAGACAGGGGCCGAACGGCTTTCTTT; CDR3aa: CASREDRGRTAFF
abundance: -; j_gene: TRBJ2-1; v_gene: TRBV18; len: 13; d_gene: -; CDR3nt: TGTGCCAGCTCACCCCTGGGAGGTTCTGGGCAGTTCTTC; CDR3aa: CASSPLGGSGQFF
abundance: -; j_gene: TRBJ2-5; v_gene: TRBV5-1; len: 13; d_gene: -; CDR3nt: TGCGCCAGCCGGTCCCTTCCACGGGAGACCCAGTACTTC; CDR3aa: CASRSLPRETQYF
abundance: -; j_gene: TRBJ2-1; v_gene: TRBV18; len: 13; d_gene: -; CDR3nt: TGTGCCAGCTCACCCGGTCGGGGCAATGAGCAGTTCTTC; CDR3aa: CASSPGRGNEQFF
abundance: -; j_gene: TRBJ2-5; v_gene: TRBV5-6; len: 15; d_gene: TRBD2; CDR3nt: TGTGCCAGCAGCTTGATTTCGAGCGGGGTGGAGACCCAGTACTTC; CDR3aa: CASSLISSGVETQYF
abundance: -; j_gene: TRBJ1-1; v_gene: TRBV30; len: 15; d_gene: -; CDR3nt: TGTGCCTGGAGTGTACTAGGAAAGGGGACCACTGAAGCTTTCTTT; CDR3aa: CAWSVLGKGTTEAFF
abundance: -; j_gene: TRBJ2-3; v_gene: TRBV7-2; len: 13; d_gene: -; CDR3nt: TGTGCCAGCAGCTCCACCGGTGGAAATACGCAGTATTTT; CDR3aa: CASSSTGGNTQYF
abundance: -; j_gene: TRBJ1-1; v_gene: TRBV6-1; len: 14; d_gene: -; CDR3nt: TGTGCCAGCAGTTTTGACACCTACAACACTGAAGCTTTCTTT; CDR3aa: CASSFDTYNTEAFF
abundance: -; j_gene: TRBJ1-2; v_gene: TRBV19; len: 13; d_gene: -; CDR3nt: TGTGCCAGTAGCGATAGGGTTAACTATGGCTACACCTTC; CDR3aa: CASSDRVNYGYTF
abundance: -; j_gene: TRBJ1-2; v_gene: TRBV5-6; len: 16; d_gene: -; CDR3nt: TGTGCCAGCAGCTTGGAGGGCTCAGGGGCGAACTATGGCTACACCTTC; CDR3aa: CASSLEGSGANYGYTF
abundance: -; j_gene: TRBJ1-4; v_gene: TRBV7-9; len: 16; d_gene: TRBD1; CDR3nt: TGTGCCAGCAGCTTAAAATCCGGGACAGCAAATGAAAAACTGTTTTTT; CDR3aa: CASSLKSGTANEKLFF
abundance: -; j_gene: TRBJ1-1; v_gene: TRBV19; len: 13; d_gene: -; CDR3nt: TGTGCCAGTAGTTTGGGACGGAACACTGAAGCTTTCTTT; CDR3aa: CASSLGRNTEAFF
abundance: -; j_gene: TRBJ1-4; v_gene: TRBV25-1; len: 14; d_gene: -; CDR3nt: TGTGCCAGCCGACAAGAGGGGGTTCATGAAAAACTGTTTTTT; CDR3aa: CASRQEGVHEKLFF
abundance: -; j_gene: TRBJ2-4; v_gene: TRBV6-4; len: 15; d_gene: -; CDR3nt: TGTGCCAGCAGTGACTATAGGTTATTAAAAAACATTCAGTACTTC; CDR3aa: CASSDYRLLKNIQYF
abundance: -; j_gene: TRBJ1-1; v_gene: TRBV15; len: 15; d_gene: -; CDR3nt: TGTGCCACCAGCAGAGATCGAGGGAAGAACACTGAAGCTTTCTTT; CDR3aa: CATSRDRGKNTEAFF
abundance: once; j_gene: TRBJ1-1; v_gene: TRBV27; len: 14; d_gene: TRBD1; CDR3nt: TGTGCCAGCAACCTACAGGGGGCAGGGACTGAAGCTTTCTTT; CDR3aa: CASNLQGAGTEAFF
abundance: -; j_gene: TRBJ2-6; v_gene: TRBV7-9; len: 17; d_gene: -; CDR3nt: TGTGCCAGCAGCATCCTTAGTGTTGGCTCTGGGGCCAACGTCCTGACTTTC; CDR3aa: CASSILSVGSGANVLTF
abundance: -; j_gene: TRBJ1-1; v_gene: TRBV11-1; len: 15; d_gene: TRBD1; CDR3nt: TGTGCCAGCAGCTTAGGTACAGGGGTAAAGACTGAAGCTTTCTTT; CDR3aa: CASSLGTGVKTEAFF
abundance: -; j_gene: TRBJ1-2; v_gene: TRBV28; len: 13; d_gene: -; CDR3nt: TGTGCCAGCAGTGCAGGAGATAACTATGGCTACACCTTC; CDR3aa: CASSAGDNYGYTF
abundance: -; j_gene: TRBJ2-7; v_gene: TRBV19; len: 14; d_gene: -; CDR3nt: TGTGCCAGTAGTAGCGGGGTCACTTCCTCCGAGCAGTACTTC; CDR3aa: CASSSGVTSSEQYF
abundance: -; j_gene: TRBJ1-1; v_gene: TRBV27; len: 14; d_gene: -; CDR3nt: TGTGCCAGCAGTTTATCAGTCGGGGGGCTGTTAGCTTTCTTT; CDR3aa: CASSLSVGGLLAFF
abundance: -; j_gene: TRBJ1-4; v_gene: TRBV27; len: 15; d_gene: -; CDR3nt: TGTGCCAGCAGTTTATTGGGCGGACCAAATGAAAAACTGTTTTTT; CDR3aa: CASSLLGGPNEKLFF
abundance: -; j_gene: TRBJ1-1; v_gene: TRBV19; len: 15; d_gene: TRBD1; CDR3nt: TGTGCCAGTAGTATGCAGGGGGGAGTGAGGACTGAAGCTTTCTTT; CDR3aa: CASSMQGGVRTEAFF
abundance: -; j_gene: TRBJ2-5; v_gene: TRBV5-1; len: 15; d_gene: TRBD2; CDR3nt: TGCGCCAGCAGCTCAGCCCCAGCGGGGCAAGAGACCCAGTACTTC; CDR3aa: CASSSAPAGQETQYF
abundance: -; j_gene: TRBJ2-2; v_gene: TRBV5-1; len: 17; d_gene: -; CDR3nt: TGCGCCAGCAGCTTACCCCCCTCAGAAGTGAACACCGGGGAGCTGTTTTTT; CDR3aa: CASSLPPSEVNTGELFF
abundance: -; j_gene: TRBJ1-1; v_gene: TRBV11-3; len: 14; d_gene: -; CDR3nt: TGTGCCAGCAGCTTAGGGGGAGCGAACACTGAAGCTTTCTTT; CDR3aa: CASSLGGANTEAFF
abundance: -; j_gene: TRBJ1-3; v_gene: TRBV21-1; len: 16; d_gene: -; CDR3nt: TGTGCCAGCAGCAAAGTTCGGCGGAGCTCTGGAAACACCATATATTTT; CDR3aa: CASSKVRRSSGNTIYF
abundance: -; j_gene: TRBJ2-4; v_gene: TRBV28; len: 18; d_gene: TRBD2; CDR3nt: TGTGCCAGCAGTTTCCTAGCGGGTGGGGGCAGGGCCAAAAACATTCAGTACTTC; CDR3aa: CASSFLAGGGRAKNIQYF
abundance: -; j_gene: TRBJ2-6; v_gene: TRBV6-1; len: 13; d_gene: -; CDR3nt: TGTGCCAGCAGTGACTCTGGGGCCAACGTCCTGACTTTC; CDR3aa: CASSDSGANVLTF
abundance: -; j_gene: TRBJ2-7; v_gene: TRBV7-8; len: 15; d_gene: TRBD1; CDR3nt: TGTGCCAGCAGCTCGCCAGGGACAGGAAACTACGAGCAGTACTTC; CDR3aa: CASSSPGTGNYEQYF
abundance: once; j_gene: TRBJ1-1; v_gene: TRBV7-6; len: 16; d_gene: -; CDR3nt: TGTGCCAGCAGCCCCGTAGGGAACACGCTTGACACTGAAGCTTTCTTT; CDR3aa: CASSPVGNTLDTEAFF
abundance: -; j_gene: TRBJ2-2; v_gene: TRBV28; len: 14; d_gene: -; CDR3nt: TGTGCCACCCGACTCGGTGTTCTCACCGGGGAGCTGTTTTTT; CDR3aa: CATRLGVLTGELFF
abundance: -; j_gene: TRBJ1-1; v_gene: TRBV29-1; len: 13; d_gene: -; CDR3nt: TGCAGCGTTGAAGACCCCTTGGGGACTGAAGCTTTCTTT; CDR3aa: CSVEDPLGTEAFF
abundance: -; j_gene: TRBJ1-2; v_gene: TRBV29-1; len: 12; d_gene: TRBD1; CDR3nt: TGCAGCGTTATCACAGGGGAGGGTGGCTACACCTTC; CDR3aa: CSVITGEGGYTF
abundance: -; j_gene: TRBJ2-7; v_gene: TRBV28; len: 14; d_gene: TRBD2; CDR3nt: TGTGCCAGCAGGCTAGCGGGGGGAACCTACGAGCAGTACTTC; CDR3aa: CASRLAGGTYEQYF
abundance: -; j_gene: TRBJ1-2; v_gene: TRBV11-2; len: 14; d_gene: -; CDR3nt: TGTGCCAGCAGCTTGGGGACCGTTAACTATGGCTACACCTTC; CDR3aa: CASSLGTVNYGYTF